This T cell receptor beta chain was captured in a study of blood T cell repertoires in COVID-19. Trimming shortened V by 7 bases and J by 0 bases, and 9 bases separated the two germline ends. The CDR3 contains 12 residues. CDR1 is SQVTM, CDR2 ANQGSEA, per germline. TCRdb keeps only in-frame clones here, not all; method: immunoSEQ multiplex PCR. The table includes some 50,000 clones, approximately 93% detected once. Seattle researchers signed up patients amid active infection and tracked them longitudinally. This chain uses TRBV29-1 with TRBJ1-1, with D perhaps matching TRBD1 (5 bases). The receptor comes from a man aged 60 to 75 with COVID-19, enrolled during active disease. What was sequenced was peripheral blood. CDR3 in DNA: TGCAGCGACGGGGGGATGAACACTGAAGCTTTCTTT. Encoded protein: CSDGGMNTEAFF.